The 10 T cell receptor beta chains presented below share a single source sample, sequenced in a study of T cell responses to AZD1222 COVID-19 vaccine. Profiling relied on immunoSEQ multiplex PCR, and the TCRdb table lists in-frame clones only, not all of them. Here the sample spans under 200,000 clones, approximately 92% being singletons. The sequenced sample was peripheral blood, obtained 28 days after the second dose of the MenACWY control vaccine. These receptors were collected from an adult who received the MenACWY meningococcal vaccine as a control.

J is TRBJ1-4 and V is TRBV7-9; TRBD1 matches 9 bases. Germline V lookup: CDR1 SEHNR, CDR2 FQNEAQ (reference sequence). The J segment lost 8 bases and the V segment lost 5 bases, leaving 6 bases of the junction unmatched. This CDR3 spans 14 amino acids. The CDR3 sequence is CASSPGQGKEKLFF. Here the CDR3 DNA reads TGTGCCAGCAGCCCCGGACAGGGGAAGGAAAAACTGTTTTTT.

This rearrangement joins TRBV29-1 to TRBJ2-7; a possible D gene is TRBD1 (7 bases). Trimming removed 4 bases at V and 6 bases at J, with 13 bases between. The germline gives CDR1 SQVTM, CDR2 ANQGSEA. The length of the CDR3 is 12 residues. Written as DNA, the CDR3 is TGCAGCGTTGCACAGGGGCGGGGCGAGCAGTACTTC. Translating it yields CSVAQGRGEQYF.

The chain employs TRBV5-1 and TRBJ2-7; D gene uncertain. The CDR3 is 14 amino acids. Germline CDR1 SGHRS, CDR2 YFSETQ. V gave up 3 bases and J gave up 6 bases, with 16 bases separating them. CDR3 DNA sequence: TGCGCCAGCAGCTCGATCGGCGACGCGGCCGAGCAGTACTTC. Protein sequence: CASSSIGDAAEQYF.

The V call is TRBV10-3, the J call TRBJ2-7, with no clear D. Trimming left V 8 bases short and J 1 base short, with 12 bases between. The V gene's germline CDR1 is ENHRY and CDR2 SYGVKD. The CDR3 has 13 residues. The DNA of the CDR3 is TGTGCCATCTCAGGTGCCCCATCCTACGAGCAGTACTTC. Translating it yields CAISGAPSYEQYF.

The chain joins TRBV7-2 to TRBJ2-7; D gene ambiguous. The CDR3 extends over 14 amino acids. Germline CDR1 and CDR2: SGHTA and FQGNSA. Between the trimmed V and J ends, which lost 1 base and 1 base, there was a span of 8 bases. The CDR3 sequence is CASSLDYPSYEQYF. The CDR3 DNA follows: TGTGCCAGCAGCTTAGACTACCCGTCCTACGAGCAGTACTTC.

J is TRBJ1-2 and V is TRBV7-3; TRBD1 is a possible D gene (6 bases). The CDR3 covers 13 residues. Germline CDR1 reads SGHTA; CDR2 reads FQGTGA. The V end lost 5 bases, the J end lost 4 bases, and 11 bases lay between the germline ends. CDR3 sequence: CASSGPQGYGYTF. Written as DNA, the CDR3 is TGTGCCAGCAGCGGGCCACAGGGCTATGGCTACACCTTC. Using reference TRBV7-3 and TRBJ1-2 for the parts outside the CDR3, the full variable domain is GAGVSQTPSNKVTEKGKYVELRCDPISGHTALYWYRQSLGQGPEFLIYFQGTGAADDSGLPNDRFFAVRPEGSVSTLKIQRTERGDSAVYLCASSGPQGYGYTFGSGTRLTVV.

The chain uses TRBV6-4 and TRBJ1-1, with D uncertain. The CDR3 is made up of 13 amino acids. V was shortened by 5 bases and J by 4 bases, with 11 bases between the two germline ends. The germline V gene has CDR1 MRHNA and CDR2 SNTAGT. This chain's CDR3 is CASSLEKGTEAFF. The CDR3 DNA reads as TGTGCCAGCAGTCTCGAGAAGGGCACTGAAGCTTTCTTT.

The table lists this clone with a count of one. This chain uses TRBV28 with TRBJ1-5; 8 positions match TRBD1. CDR1 MDHEN and CDR2 SYDVKM come from the germline V gene. CDR3 length equals 17 residues. Losses at the gene ends were 2 bases for V and 5 bases for J; bases not matched to a gene: 11. Here the CDR3 reads CASSLPEMDRVDQPQHF. The CDR3 DNA reads as TGTGCCAGCAGTTTACCGGAAATGGACAGGGTCGATCAGCCCCAGCATTTT.

The rearrangement joins TRBV11-3 to TRBJ2-5, with TRBD1 matching over 9 bases. The length of the CDR3 is 16 residues. Germline trimming cut 5 bases from V and 4 bases from J; bases unmatched to any gene: 11. Looked up from germline, CDR1 is SGHNT and CDR2 is YENEEA. CDR3 DNA: TGTGCCAGCAGCCCTAGACGGGGACAGGGAATAGAGACCCAGTACTTC. Its translation: CASSPRRGQGIETQYF. Drawing the rest from reference TRBV11-3 and TRBJ2-5, the complete variable domain is EAGVVQSPRYKIIEKKQPVAFWCNPISGHNTLYWYLQNLGQGPELLIRYENEEAVDDSQLPKDRFSAERLKGVDSTLKIQPAELGDSAVYLCASSPRRGQGIETQYFGPGTRLLVL.

The chain uses TRBV11-3 and TRBJ1-1; no clear D gene. CDR3 length: 12 residues. Germline CDR1 and CDR2: SGHNT and YENEEA. Trimming removed 2 bases from V and 6 bases from J, with 7 bases in between. CDR3 sequence (DNA): TGTGCCAGCAGCTTAAAGGCCCCTGAAGCTTTCTTT. This encodes CASSLKAPEAFF.